Presented here are 29 T cell receptor beta chains from one specimen sequenced in a study of T cell changes during pregnancy in multiple sclerosis. Sequencing used immunoSEQ multiplex PCR; TCRdb keeps in-frame clones, though not all of them. Of tens of thousands of clones listed, about 91% are singletons. The specimen comprised peripheral blood, sampled before pregnancy. The receptors here all came from a female donor with multiple sclerosis, enrolled in a pregnancy study.

The CDR3 sequence: CASRAQGRNTEAFF. The CDR3 DNA sequence: TGTGCCAGCAGAGCCCAGGGTCGGAACACTGAAGCTTTCTTT. The J gene is TRBJ1-1, the V gene TRBV21-1; the listed D gene, TRBD1, was not tested against the DNA. TRBV21-1 is a pseudogene. The CDR3 consists of 14 residues.

The J gene is TRBJ1-4, the V gene TRBV4-1; D is unresolved. This CDR3 spans 13 amino acids. The V and J ends lost 4 bases and 7 bases respectively, with 10 bases between them. CDR1 is MGHRA and CDR2 is YSYEKL in the germline V gene. In DNA, the CDR3 is TGCGCCAGCAGCCCCCTCTTCGGTGAAAAACTGTTTTTT. This gives the protein CASSPLFGEKLFF.

V gene TRBV5-8 combines with J gene TRBJ1-1, with a possible D match to TRBD1 (5 bases). There are 17 residues in the CDR3. Trimming removed 2 bases from V and 0 bases from J, with 17 bases in between. The germline CDR1 and CDR2 sequences are SGHTS and YDEGEE. The CDR3 loop is CASSFFGPGGVNTEAFF. CDR3 DNA sequence: TGTGCCAGCAGCTTTTTTGGCCCGGGGGGAGTGAACACTGAAGCTTTCTTT.

The chain joins TRBV5-1 to TRBJ2-7, with D perhaps TRBD1 (5 bases). The CDR3 totals 13 residues. CDR1 is SGHRS, CDR2 YFSETQ, per germline. V was clipped by 4 bases and J by 2 bases, with 10 bases between them. The CDR3 coding sequence is TGCGCCAGCAGCGTGGACAAAACCTACGAGCAGTACTTC. This translates into CASSVDKTYEQYF.

The genes are TRBV18 and TRBJ2-7, with a weak D call TRBD2 (5 bases). This CDR3 has 15 amino acids. Germline lookup yields CDR1 KGHSH and CDR2 LQKENI. V lost 2 bases to trimming and J lost 5 bases, with 16 bases between them. The CDR3 coding sequence is TGTGCCAGCTCACCATCGAGGGCACCCCGGAACGAGCAGTACTTC. It is translated as CASSPSRAPRNEQYF.

J is TRBJ1-1 and V is TRBV5-5; TRBD1 might be the D (6 bases). The CDR3 consists of 11 residues. CDR1 and CDR2 from the germline V gene are SGHKS and YYEKEE (reference sequence). The germline V and J ends were trimmed by 4 bases and 8 bases, with 9 bases remaining between them. DNA of the CDR3: TGTGCCAGCAGCCCAGGGACAGAAGCTTTCTTT. It is translated as CASSPGTEAFF.

This clone was counted once. The DNA for the CDR3 is TGTGCCAGCAGCGCCTTGGGACAGGACAATGAGCAGTTCTTC. It translates to CASSALGQDNEQFF. The chain joins TRBV9 to TRBJ2-1; 8 bases fit TRBD1. Per the germline V gene, CDR1 is SGDLS and CDR2 is YYNGEE. CDR3 size: 14 residues. V lost 3 bases to trimming and J lost 5 bases; unmatched junction nucleotides: 4.

The chain uses TRBV19 and TRBJ2-5; D possibly corresponds to TRBD1 (6 bases). CDR3 length: 13 amino acids. Germline-derived CDR1 and CDR2 are LNHDA and SQIVND (reference sequence). Trimming removed 3 bases at V and 1 base at J, with 6 bases between. CDR3 bases: TGTGCCAGTAGTATGGACAGCCAAGAGACCCAGTACTTC. The encoded protein is CASSMDSQETQYF.

V and J are TRBV28 and TRBJ2-3, with 9 bases lining up with TRBD1. The V and J ends lost 5 bases and 7 bases, in that order; junction bases with no gene match: 10. The CDR3 covers 15 residues. The germline V gene has CDR1 MDHEN and CDR2 SYDVKM. The CDR3 here is CASSTGTGSWYTQYF. CDR3 in DNA: TGTGCCAGCAGTACAGGGACAGGGAGTTGGTATACGCAGTATTTT.

V usage is TRBV7-8 and J usage is TRBJ2-3; D unresolved. The V and J ends lost 2 bases and 2 bases respectively, with 20 bases between them. CDR3 size: 18 residues. Germline V lookup: CDR1 SGHVS, CDR2 FQNEAQ. The CDR3 nucleotides read TGTGCCAGCAGCTTACGAGTCCCTAGTAATAGCCCCACAGATACGCAGTATTTT. Its protein product is CASSLRVPSNSPTDTQYF. The full variable domain, completed using reference TRBV7-8 and TRBJ2-3, is GAGVSQSPRYKVAKRGQDVALRCDPISGHVSLFWYQQALGQGPEFLTYFQNEAQLDKSGLPSDRFFAERPEGSVSTLKIQRTQQEDSAVYLCASSLRVPSNSPTDTQYFGPGTRLTVL.

The V gene is TRBV5-4, the J gene TRBJ2-1; 13 positions match TRBD2. The V gene end was trimmed by 3 bases and the J gene end by 6 bases; junction bases not matched to a gene: 0. The CDR3 consists of 14 residues. Germline values: CDR1 SGHNT, CDR2 YYREEE (reference sequence). The CDR3 spells CASSWTSGGNEQFF. Written as DNA, the CDR3 is TGTGCCAGCAGCTGGACTAGCGGGGGCAATGAGCAGTTCTTC.

Points on this clone: Other DNA sequences in this specimen translate into the identical CDR3. The V call is TRBV29-1, the J call TRBJ2-5; D is possibly TRBD2 (6 bases). V lost 6 bases to trimming and J lost 1 base, with 9 bases between them. The CDR3 is 12 amino acids. From germline, CDR1 is SQVTM and CDR2 ANQGSEA. The CDR3 loop reads CSVRDGQETQYF. DNA for the CDR3: TGCAGCGTGCGGGACGGCCAAGAGACCCAGTACTTC.

The V gene is TRBV7-8, the J gene TRBJ2-3; maybe TRBD2 (6 bases). From germline, CDR1 is SGHVS and CDR2 FQNEAQ. The CDR3 is made up of 11 amino acids. The V end lost 5 bases, the J end lost 6 bases, and 6 bases lay between the germline ends. The CDR3 protein is CASSREDTQYF. CDR3 in DNA: TGTGCCAGCAGCCGGGAGGATACGCAGTATTTT.

The chain joins TRBV28 to TRBJ1-5; tentative D call: TRBD1 (5 bases). Trimming stripped 1 base from V and 9 bases from J, with 16 bases between. CDR3 length: 15 residues. The germline gives CDR1 MDHEN, CDR2 SYDVKM. Written as DNA, the CDR3 is TGTGCCAGCAGTTTATCGGGGACTGATCATTGGCCCCAGCATTTT. This sequence encodes CASSLSGTDHWPQHF.

This chain links TRBV5-4 with TRBJ2-5, with D perhaps TRBD2 (6 bases). Trimming left V 2 bases short and J 5 bases short, with 10 bases between. CDR1 and CDR2 from the germline V gene are SGHNT and YYREEE (reference sequence). The length of the CDR3 is 13 residues. For the CDR3, the DNA is TGTGCCAGCAGCTTTTTTGGGGGGGAGACCCAGTACTTC. Protein sequence: CASSFFGGETQYF. Looking up the rest from reference TRBV5-4 and TRBJ2-5 gives the full variable domain: ETGVTQSPTHLIKTRGQQVTLRCSSQSGHNTVSWYQQALGQGPQFIFQYYREEENGRGNFPPRFSGLQFPNYSSELNVNALELDDSALYLCASSFFGGETQYFGPGTRLLVL.

Regarding this clone: Other nucleotide sequences in the sample specify the same CDR3. V gene TRBV10-3 combines with J gene TRBJ2-1, with D unclear. The CDR3 has 12 residues. V lost 0 bases and J 8 bases, leaving 5 bases between the germline ends. The germline V gene encodes CDR1 ENHRY and CDR2 SYGVKD. CDR3: CAISESSDEQFF. The CDR3 DNA reads as TGTGCCATCAGTGAGTCGAGCGATGAGCAGTTCTTC.

This chain connects TRBV28 to TRBJ1-2; 10 bases align to TRBD1. This CDR3 is built from 16 residues. Germline V gives CDR1 MDHEN, CDR2 SYDVKM. Trimming took 0 bases from V and 2 from J; bases not matched to a gene: 3. The CDR3 protein is CASSLWTGGANYGYTF. The CDR3 DNA reads TGTGCCAGCAGTTTATGGACAGGGGGCGCGAACTATGGCTACACCTTC.

This clone has only one observation. The chain is built from TRBV30 and TRBJ2-3, with TRBD1 matching over 7 bases. The J segment lost 4 bases and the V segment lost 4 bases, leaving 5 bases of the junction unmatched. This CDR3 has 13 residues. Germline lookup yields CDR1 GTSNPN and CDR2 SVGIG (reference sequence). Here the CDR3 DNA reads TGTGCCTGGAATAGACAGGGCCCAGATACGCAGTATTTT. It encodes CAWNRQGPDTQYF.

The rearrangement joins TRBV28 to TRBJ2-7; 7 positions agree with TRBD1. Germline values: CDR1 MDHEN, CDR2 SYDVKM. The CDR3 consists of 14 residues. With 4 bases clipped from V and 1 base from J, the junction kept 4 bases outside the gene matches. CDR3 amino acids: CASSYRDRSYEQYF. The CDR3 DNA reads as TGTGCCAGCAGTTACCGGGACAGATCCTACGAGCAGTACTTC.

This chain's CDR3 is CASSSPIGEGIANEKLFF. In nucleotides, the CDR3 is TGTGCCAGCAGTTCCCCTATAGGGGAAGGTATCGCTAATGAAAAACTGTTTTTT. The chain recombines TRBV28 with TRBJ1-4; possibly TRBD1 for D (5 bases). The length of the CDR3 is 18 residues. Trimming stripped 4 bases from V and 3 bases from J, with 21 bases between. The germline gives CDR1 MDHEN, CDR2 SYDVKM.

J is TRBJ1-3 and V is TRBV29-1; TRBD1 agrees at 9 bases. Germline V gene sequence: CDR1 SQVTM, CDR2 ANQGSEA. This CDR3 has 13 amino acids. V trimming: 7 bases; J trimming: 1 base; junction bases outside the gene matches: 2. The CDR3 spells CSGGTGSGNTIYF. CDR3 sequence (DNA): TGCAGCGGGGGGACAGGGTCTGGAAACACCATATATTTT.

The J gene is TRBJ2-3, the V gene TRBV7-2; TRBD2 matches at 7 bases. Trimming removed 3 bases from V and 2 bases from J; junction bases left unmatched: 8. The CDR3 length is 16 residues. Germline CDR1 and CDR2: SGHTA and FQGNSA. This CDR3 is CASSFLGGRVTDTQYF. The CDR3 nucleotides are TGTGCCAGCAGCTTTTTGGGAGGGCGGGTCACAGATACGCAGTATTTT.

The chain couples TRBV7-9 to TRBJ2-3; D unresolved. CDR1 and CDR2 (germline): SEHNR, FQNEAQ (reference sequence). Trimming pared 2 bases from V and 6 bases from J, leaving 18 bases between. The CDR3 covers 16 residues. The CDR3 here is CASSLNASVRRDTQYF. In nucleotides, the CDR3 is TGTGCCAGCAGCTTAAATGCTAGTGTAAGAAGGGATACGCAGTATTTT.

J is TRBJ2-1 and V is TRBV14; TRBD1 is a possible D gene (5 bases). Between the trimmed V and J ends, which lost 1 base and 6 bases, there was a span of 13 bases. Germline V gene data show CDR1 as SGHDN and CDR2 as FVKESK. The length of the CDR3 is 15 residues. CDR3 DNA sequence: TGTGCCAGCAGCCAAGGGGGCATTTCGTTCAATGAGCAGTTCTTC. Residues: CASSQGGISFNEQFF.

This chain links TRBV7-9 with TRBJ2-5; 10 bases fit TRBD1. This CDR3 has 16 amino acids. V gave up 4 bases and J gave up 0 bases; unmatched junction bases: 5. The germline CDR1 and CDR2 sequences are SEHNR and FQNEAQ (reference sequence). In DNA form, the CDR3 reads TGTGCCAGCAGCTCTTCGGACAGGGGGTACCAAGAGACCCAGTACTTC. Encoded protein: CASSSSDRGYQETQYF.

J is TRBJ1-5 and V is TRBV28, with D unclear. The CDR3 runs to 15 residues. From germline, CDR1 is MDHEN and CDR2 SYDVKM. V gave up 2 bases and J gave up 3 bases, with 11 bases separating them. The CDR3, as DNA: TGTGCCAGCAGTTTAAACTTCGCTGTCAATCAGCCCCAGCATTTT. Translating gives CASSLNFAVNQPQHF.

V is TRBV10-3 and J is TRBJ1-2; D unclear. This CDR3 comprises 13 residues. CDR1 ENHRY and CDR2 SYGVKD come from the germline V gene. Trimming cost V 4 bases and J 8 bases, with 14 bases left between them. Written as DNA, the CDR3 is TGTGCCATCAGTGCCAGTGTTGGAGGCGGCTACACCTTC. As protein: CAISASVGGGYTF.

The chain joins TRBV27 to TRBJ2-3, with 7 nucleotides matching TRBD2. Unmatched junction bases numbered 7, after V lost 8 bases and J lost 2 bases. Germline-derived CDR1 and CDR2 are MNHEY and SMNVEV (reference sequence). The CDR3 covers 14 residues. Here the CDR3 reads CASQRGGATDTQYF. The DNA of the CDR3 is TGTGCCAGCCAAAGGGGAGGGGCCACAGATACGCAGTATTTT.

This chain connects TRBV2 to TRBJ1-1; D may be TRBD1 (6 bases). V was shortened by 6 bases and J by 0 bases, with 11 bases between the two germline ends. Per germline, CDR1 SNHLY and CDR2 FYNNEI. This CDR3 has 14 residues. CDR3 sequence (DNA): TGTGCCAGCAGCAGGGGTTACATGAACACTGAAGCTTTCTTT. Translation: CASSRGYMNTEAFF.